A selection of T cell receptor beta chains follows, all from one sample in a study of cytomegalovirus exposure and HLA in healthy donors. TCRdb keeps only in-frame clones here, not all; method: immunoSEQ multiplex PCR. This sample has under 130,000 clones, with almost 70% found just once. Specimen: PBMCs. The receptors stem from a man under 40 in good health and CMV-seronegative. CDR3s leave out the opening cysteine and the closing phenylalanine or tryptophan.

v_call cdr3_aa
TRBV5-1 ASSLAVIEQPQH
TRBV13 ASSRASAQVTRETQY
TRBV19 ASSSPGQGEKLF
TRBV2 ASNKDRGTQETQY
TRBV29-1 SAGSYNEQF
TRBV6-5 ASSSQRLAGGQF
TRBV19 ASIRDRADEKLF
TRBV7-3 ASSLTGLAGNNEQF
TRBV29-1 SASSPGLSSYNEQF
TRBV7-9 ASSLGQIYEQY
TRBV19 ASEGTGGYYGYT
TRBV10-3 AISESTGGYNSPLH
TRBV6-1 ASTAAAESYNEQF
TRBV18 ASSPENDGDYGYT
TRBV6-1 ASSEFPWTANTEAF
TRBV19 ASSKVRRGQETQY
TRBV7-3 ASSLDRVEEQY
TRBV9 ASSVGGAGVTDTQY
TRBV11-2 ASSSMGGAEQY
TRBV5-1 ASSLQGNDYEQY
TRBV7-2 ASSLAWGGADHEAF
TRBV11-3 ASSFTGLAREQY
TRBV25-1 ASSVRTGVGEKLF
TRBV5-1 ASQTSGSTDTQY